This entry concerns a single T cell receptor beta chain. Its target is unknown. The data belong to a study of CXCR3-negative and CXCR3-positive naive CD8 T cells. This CDR3 spans 15 amino acids. The V gene's germline CDR1 is SGHRS and CDR2 YFSETQ. The CD45RO-CCR7+CD27+CD95- phenotype denoted naive CD8+ T cells. Study-level findings and limits: Fresh PBMCs went into most assays, and CXCR3 expression partly declined after cryopreservation. TRB CDR3s of CXCR3-positive naive cells were more hydrophobic than those of CXCR3-negative naive cells. Naive cells, whether CXCR3-negative or CXCR3-positive, had similar TRBV-TRBJ usage, while memory cells differed.

The libraries of TRB cDNA were prepared using 5' RACE with UMI labels. Following a re-call of the 5' RACE reads, TCRdb has one entry per CDR3 protein and lacks DNA. The sample totals around 130,000 distinct CDR3 sequences. Sample: naive CXCR3+ CD8+ T cells from blood. Stated subset: CD45RO-CCR7+CD27+CD95- naive CD8+ T cells expressing CXCR3 (TNR3+). This clonotype was sampled from a human donor in good health. Some clones in this sample may be carry-over from other donors' samples. The chain links TRBV5-1 to TRBJ2-7; absent DNA, TCRdb's TRBD2 call cannot be checked. This CDR3 reads CASSLRGGGSYEQYF.